The source of this T cell receptor (beta chain) is a study of T cell responses to AZD1222 COVID-19 vaccine. J was trimmed by 3 bases and V by 6 bases; bases with no gene match: 8. This CDR3 comprises 15 residues. Germline loops: CDR1 LNHDA, CDR2 SQIVND (reference sequence). Only in-frame clones appear in the TCRdb table, and some are missing; sequencing was by immunoSEQ multiplex PCR. The profile shows roughly 130,000 clones, 75% to 90% of them singletons. This sample comprised peripheral blood, obtained on day 0 of AZD1222 vaccination. This TCR came from an adult in good health. The V call is TRBV19, the J call TRBJ2-7; 10 bases are shared with TRBD2. CDR3 region: CASRLASGGIYEQYF. DNA of the CDR3: TGTGCCAGTAGATTGGCTAGCGGGGGAATCTACGAGCAGTACTTC.